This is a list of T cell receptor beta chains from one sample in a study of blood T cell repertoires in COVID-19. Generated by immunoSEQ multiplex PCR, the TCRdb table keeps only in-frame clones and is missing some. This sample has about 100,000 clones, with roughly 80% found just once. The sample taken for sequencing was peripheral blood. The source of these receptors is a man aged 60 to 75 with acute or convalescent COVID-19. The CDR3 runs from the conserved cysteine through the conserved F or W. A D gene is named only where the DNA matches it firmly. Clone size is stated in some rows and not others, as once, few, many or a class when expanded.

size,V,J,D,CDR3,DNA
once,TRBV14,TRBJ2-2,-,CASSRVRAGELFF,TGTGCCAGCAGCCGAGTTCGCGCCGGGGAGCTGTTTTTT
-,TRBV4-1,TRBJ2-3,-,CASSQDRRLGQYF,TGCGCCAGCAGCCAAGATCGACGGCTAGGGCAGTATTTT
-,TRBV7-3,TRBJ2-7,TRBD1,CASSNRQGAEQYF,TGTGCCAGCAGCAATCGACAGGGGGCCGAGCAGTACTTC
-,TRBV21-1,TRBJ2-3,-,CASNSTGTSARRILSTDTQYF,TGTGCCAGCAACTCAACGGGGACTAGCGCACGTAGAATTCTTAGCACAGATACGCAGTATTTT
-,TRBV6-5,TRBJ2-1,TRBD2,CASSTSAREQFF,TGTGCCAGCAGTACTAGCGCCCGGGAGCAGTTCTTC
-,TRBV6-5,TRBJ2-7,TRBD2,CASRGLAGGRQYF,TGTGCCAGCAGGGGACTAGCGGGGGGGCGGCAGTACTTC
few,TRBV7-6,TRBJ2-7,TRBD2,CASSSQASGIYEQYF,TGTGCCAGCAGCTCCCAGGCTAGCGGGATATACGAGCAGTACTTC
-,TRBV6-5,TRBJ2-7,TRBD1,CASSYRGQGYEQYF,TGTGCCAGCAGTTACAGGGGACAGGGCTACGAGCAGTACTTC
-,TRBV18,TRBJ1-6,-,CASSLPPRALHF,TGTGCCAGCTCCCTGCCCCCTCGGGCCCTCCACTTT
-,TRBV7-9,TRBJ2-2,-,CASSLQGSTGELFF,TGTGCCAGCAGCTTGCAGGGGTCCACCGGGGAGCTGTTTTTT
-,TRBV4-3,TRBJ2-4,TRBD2,CASSQGTSGGAENIQYF,TGCGCCAGCAGCCAAGGGACTAGCGGGGGGGCTGAAAACATTCAGTACTTC
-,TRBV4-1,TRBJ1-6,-,CASSHITVKSSPLHF,TGCGCCAGCAGCCATATAACAGTAAAAAGTTCACCCCTCCACTTT
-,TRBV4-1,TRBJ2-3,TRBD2,CASSQEGSGIADTQYF,TGCGCCAGCAGCCAAGAGGGTAGCGGGATTGCAGATACGCAGTATTTT
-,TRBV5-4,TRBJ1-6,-,CASSLGGAGVFSPLHF,TGTGCCAGCAGCCTAGGGGGGGCAGGGGTTTTTTCACCCCTCCACTTT
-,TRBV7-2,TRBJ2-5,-,CASSDVRRLEETQYF,TGTGCCAGCAGCGACGTCCGTAGACTGGAAGAGACCCAGTACTTC
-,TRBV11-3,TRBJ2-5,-,CASSLDLGGWETQYF,TGTGCCAGCAGCTTAGATCTTGGAGGGTGGGAGACCCAGTACTTC
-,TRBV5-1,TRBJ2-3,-,CASSLARGVTDTQYF,TGCGCCAGCAGCTTGGCTCGGGGAGTCACAGATACGCAGTATTTT
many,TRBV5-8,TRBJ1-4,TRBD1,CASSSRPLTGGPTNEKLFF,TGTGCCAGCAGCTCCCGGCCGCTAACAGGGGGCCCGACTAATGAAAAACTGTTTTTT
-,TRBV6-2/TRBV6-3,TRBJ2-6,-,CASSLSGANVLTF,TGTGCCAGCAGCTTATCTGGGGCCAACGTCCTGACTTTC
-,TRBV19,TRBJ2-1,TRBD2,CASSLAGGPYNEQFF,TGTGCCAGTAGTCTAGCGGGAGGGCCCTACAATGAGCAGTTCTTC
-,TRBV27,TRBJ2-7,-,CASSPGWAYEQYF,TGTGCCAGCAGTCCAGGTTGGGCCTACGAGCAGTACTTC
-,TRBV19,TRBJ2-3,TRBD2,CASRLHFSGRAGDTQYF,TGTGCCAGTAGATTACACTTTAGCGGGAGGGCAGGTGATACGCAGTATTTT
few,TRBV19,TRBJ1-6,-,CASSSGQTNSPLHF,TGTGCCAGTAGTAGCGGACAGACTAATTCACCCCTCCACTTT
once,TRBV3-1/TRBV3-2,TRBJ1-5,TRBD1,CASSAKGQGGQPQHF,TGTGCCAGCAGCGCAAAGGGACAGGGGGGTCAGCCCCAGCATTTT
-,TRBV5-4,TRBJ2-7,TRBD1,CASSPTDRDYEQYF,TGTGCCAGCAGCCCTACGGACAGGGACTACGAGCAGTACTTC
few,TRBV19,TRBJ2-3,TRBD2,CASSTGGFTDTQYF,TGTGCCAGTAGTACGGGAGGGTTCACAGATACGCAGTATTTT
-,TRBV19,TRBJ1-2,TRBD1,CASSTMLTGGSNYGYTF,TGTGCCAGTAGTACTATGCTCACAGGGGGCTCTAACTATGGCTACACCTTC
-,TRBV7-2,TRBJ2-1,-,CASSSPWGANYNEQFF,TGTGCCAGCAGCTCGCCGTGGGGCGCTAACTACAATGAGCAGTTCTTC
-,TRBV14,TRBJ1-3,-,CASSQGRGSNRGNTIYF,TGTGCCAGCAGCCAAGGTAGAGGGTCCAACCGAGGAAACACCATATATTTT
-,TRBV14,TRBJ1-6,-,CASSQDRLQLNSPLHF,TGTGCCAGCAGCCAAGATAGGTTACAGCTCAATTCACCCCTCCACTTT
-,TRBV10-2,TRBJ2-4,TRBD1,CASTDRGDIQYF,TGCGCCAGCACCGACAGGGGTGACATTCAGTACTTC